The rows below give T cell receptor beta chains drawn from one sample of a study of blood T cells in healthy people across ages. MiXCR was run by TCRdb on the 5' RACE reads, yielding one entry per CDR3 protein. The table records roughly 2 million distinct CDR3 sequences, approximately 50% of them present only once. Sequencing was carried out using blood. These receptors originate from a woman between 35 and 50 years old in good health. Both conserved end residues are part of each CDR3. The D gene is left open where the match is weak. Only part of the rows carry a size: once, few, many, or a class if the clone is expanded.

v_gene: TRBV9; abundance: -; j_gene: TRBJ2-3; d_gene: TRBD2; CDR3nt: TGTGCCACCTCCCAGCGGGGCAGCACAGATACGCAGTATTTT; CDR3aa: CATSQRGSTDTQYF
v_gene: TRBV20-1; abundance: -; j_gene: TRBJ1-4; d_gene: -; CDR3nt: TGCAGTGCTGGCCCAGCGGAAAAACTGTTTTTT; CDR3aa: CSAGPAEKLFF
v_gene: TRBV12-3/TRBV12-4; abundance: -; j_gene: TRBJ1-1; d_gene: -; CDR3nt: TGTGCCAGCATGAGGACGGGGGTCACTGAAGCTTTCTTT; CDR3aa: CASMRTGVTEAFF
v_gene: TRBV20-1; abundance: -; j_gene: TRBJ2-5; d_gene: -; CDR3nt: TGCAGTGCTAGTCCAGGAGACCAAGAGACCCAGTACTTC; CDR3aa: CSASPGDQETQYF
v_gene: TRBV6-1; abundance: few; j_gene: TRBJ2-7; d_gene: TRBD2; CDR3nt: TGTGCCAGCAGTACGATCCCTAGCGGCCTAATTTCATACGAGCAGTACTTC; CDR3aa: CASSTIPSGLISYEQYF
v_gene: TRBV24-1; abundance: -; j_gene: TRBJ2-5; d_gene: -; CDR3nt: TGTGCCACCAGTGATTTGTGGGGGGAGACAGGGAGGTTAGAGACCCAGTACTTC; CDR3aa: CATSDLWGETGRLETQYF
v_gene: TRBV5-1; abundance: -; j_gene: TRBJ2-5; d_gene: -; CDR3nt: TGCGCCAGCAGGGATGGGTCTTTAGTACAAGAGACCCAGTACTTC; CDR3aa: CASRDGSLVQETQYF
v_gene: TRBV7-2; abundance: -; j_gene: TRBJ1-5; d_gene: -; CDR3nt: TGTGCCAGCAGCTTTTACGATCAGCCCCAGCATTTT; CDR3aa: CASSFYDQPQHF
v_gene: TRBV6-5; abundance: -; j_gene: TRBJ2-1; d_gene: TRBD2; CDR3nt: TGTGCCAGCAGGGCGGGGGGGGACAATGAGCAGTTCTTC; CDR3aa: CASRAGGDNEQFF
v_gene: TRBV15; abundance: -; j_gene: TRBJ2-1; d_gene: -; CDR3nt: TGTGCCACCAGCGCCCGCCGGGTCATAAACCAAGAGACCCAGTTCTTC; CDR3aa: CATSARRVINQETQFF
v_gene: TRBV21-1; abundance: -; j_gene: TRBJ2-1; d_gene: -; CDR3nt: TGTGCCAGCAGCGAAACCGGACGGAGCTCCTACAATGAGCAGTTCTTC; CDR3aa: CASSETGRSSYNEQFF
v_gene: TRBV10-2; abundance: -; j_gene: TRBJ1-2; d_gene: -; CDR3nt: TGCGCCAGCAGTGAGTCACTTCTTTATGGCTACACCTTC; CDR3aa: CASSESLLYGYTF
v_gene: TRBV10-3; abundance: few; j_gene: TRBJ2-7; d_gene: -; CDR3nt: TGTGCCATCAGTGAGTCCACAGGGAACTCCTACGAGCAGTACTTC; CDR3aa: CAISESTGNSYEQYF
v_gene: TRBV27; abundance: -; j_gene: TRBJ2-5; d_gene: -; CDR3nt: TGTGCCAGCAGCTCCAGGGACCCCCTACTACAAGAGACCCAGTACTTC; CDR3aa: CASSSRDPLLQETQYF
v_gene: TRBV24-1; abundance: -; j_gene: TRBJ2-5; d_gene: TRBD1; CDR3nt: TGTGCCACCAGTGATTTGGGGACAGGGAGCCAAGAGACCCAGTACTTC; CDR3aa: CATSDLGTGSQETQYF
v_gene: TRBV20-1; abundance: -; j_gene: TRBJ2-1; d_gene: -; CDR3nt: TGCAGTGCTAGAGTTGGCGGGGGCCGCAATGAGCAGTTCTTC; CDR3aa: CSARVGGGRNEQFF
v_gene: TRBV5-1; abundance: few; j_gene: TRBJ1-2; d_gene: -; CDR3nt: TGCGCCAGCAGCTATTCGCGGGCAGAGGTCGGCTATGGCTACACCTTC; CDR3aa: CASSYSRAEVGYGYTF
v_gene: TRBV7-2; abundance: -; j_gene: TRBJ2-3; d_gene: TRBD1; CDR3nt: TGTGCCAGCAGCTCACAGGGGGCGAGGAGTACAGATACGCAGTATTTT; CDR3aa: CASSSQGARSTDTQYF
v_gene: TRBV7-6; abundance: few; j_gene: TRBJ2-1; d_gene: TRBD2; CDR3nt: TGTGCCAGCAGCTTAGATGGTCCCCAGCGGGGGGGTGAGCAGTTCTTC; CDR3aa: CASSLDGPQRGGEQFF
v_gene: TRBV24-1; abundance: -; j_gene: TRBJ2-7; d_gene: -; CDR3nt: TGTGCCTCGTCCCCGGGGGAAGGGTCCTACAATGAGCAGTACTTC; CDR3aa: CASSPGEGSYNEQYF
v_gene: TRBV6-5; abundance: -; j_gene: TRBJ2-1; d_gene: TRBD1; CDR3nt: TGTGCCAGCAAAGTGAGGACAGGGGACAATGAGCAGTTCTTC; CDR3aa: CASKVRTGDNEQFF
v_gene: TRBV12-3/TRBV12-4; abundance: few; j_gene: TRBJ2-3; d_gene: TRBD2; CDR3nt: TGTGCCAGCAGTTTACATACGGGGGGTGTCACAGATACGCAGTATTTT; CDR3aa: CASSLHTGGVTDTQYF
v_gene: TRBV29-1; abundance: -; j_gene: TRBJ2-1; d_gene: TRBD1; CDR3nt: TGCAGCGTAAAGGACAGGGGGGTATACAATGAGCGGTTCTTC; CDR3aa: CSVKDRGVYNERFF
v_gene: TRBV2; abundance: -; j_gene: TRBJ2-5; d_gene: -; CDR3nt: TGTGCCAGCAGTGACGGCTACAAGCAGTACTTC; CDR3aa: CASSDGYKQYF
v_gene: TRBV28; abundance: few; j_gene: TRBJ2-1; d_gene: -; CDR3nt: TGTGCCGGAACGACGGGGAATCACAATGAGCAGTTCTTC; CDR3aa: CAGTTGNHNEQFF
v_gene: TRBV7-2; abundance: few; j_gene: TRBJ1-2; d_gene: -; CDR3nt: TGTGCCAGCAGCTTAATGGCCTATGGCTACACCTTC; CDR3aa: CASSLMAYGYTF